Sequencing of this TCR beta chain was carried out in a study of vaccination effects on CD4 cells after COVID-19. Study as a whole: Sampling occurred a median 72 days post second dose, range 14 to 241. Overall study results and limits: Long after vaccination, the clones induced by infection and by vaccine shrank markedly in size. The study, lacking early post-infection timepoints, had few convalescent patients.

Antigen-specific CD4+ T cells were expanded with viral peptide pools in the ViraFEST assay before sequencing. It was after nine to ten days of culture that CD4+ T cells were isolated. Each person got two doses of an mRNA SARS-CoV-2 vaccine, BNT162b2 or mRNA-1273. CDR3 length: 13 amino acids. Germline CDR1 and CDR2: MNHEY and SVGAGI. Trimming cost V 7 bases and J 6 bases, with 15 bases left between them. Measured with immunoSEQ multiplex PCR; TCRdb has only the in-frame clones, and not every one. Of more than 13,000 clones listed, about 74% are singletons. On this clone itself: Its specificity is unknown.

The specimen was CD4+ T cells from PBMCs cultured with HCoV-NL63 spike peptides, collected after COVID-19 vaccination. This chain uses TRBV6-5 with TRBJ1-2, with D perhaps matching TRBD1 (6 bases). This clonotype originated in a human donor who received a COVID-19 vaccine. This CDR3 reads CASTSGGGHGYTF. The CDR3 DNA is TGTGCCAGCACGTCAGGAGGGGGACATGGCTACACCTTC.